This TCR beta chain stems from a study of CD8 T cells in ankylosing spondylitis. Each TCR beta library was made by quantitative 5'-RACE that incorporated molecular barcodes. From the 5' RACE reads, TCRdb called clonotypes with MiXCR, one entry per CDR3 protein. Here the sample spans 450,000 or so distinct CDR3 sequences, roughly 26% being singletons. As for this clonotype: Its target is not known.

The study's findings and limits: As reported, disease-linked clones showed significant enrichment in matched ankylosing spondylitis synovial fluid. Ankylosing spondylitis blood appeared to be characterized by a TCR beta motif of eight highly homologous variants. There were earlier reports of some motif variants in reactive arthritis synovial fluid and blood.

The clonotype originates from a male donor with ankylosing spondylitis. Sequences were obtained from blood, either unsorted or a sorted T cell fraction (not recorded which).

CDR3 in DNA: TGTGCCACCAGTGATCCCGCTGCCCCCGGGTTCAATGAGCAGTTCTTC. The encoded protein is CATSDPAAPGFNEQFF. V usage is TRBV24-1 and J usage is TRBJ2-1; D gene ambiguous. The CDR3 is made up of 16 amino acids. Germline values: CDR1 KGHDR, CDR2 SFDVKD. V shed 3 bases and J shed 6 bases, with 17 bases lying between them.